These 25 T cell receptor beta chains were all obtained from the same sample, sequenced in a study of blood T cell repertoires in COVID-19. Here immunoSEQ multiplex PCR was the method, and the copy in TCRdb shows in-frame clones only, minus some. This table has around 220,000 clones, 75% to 90% appearing once. The sequencing sample was made of peripheral blood. The receptors were gathered from a human donor in a cohort sampled during active COVID-19.

This rearrangement joins TRBV27 to TRBJ2-7, with 11 bases identical to TRBD2. Trimming removed 6 bases from V and 2 bases from J; junction bases left unmatched: 6. CDR3 length: 15 residues. Germline V lookup: CDR1 MNHEY, CDR2 SMNVEV (reference sequence). The CDR3 DNA is TGTGCCAGCAGGCCTACTAGCGGGAGAACCTACGAGCAGTACTTC. As protein: CASRPTSGRTYEQYF.

The rearrangement links TRBV30 to TRBJ1-2, with D perhaps TRBD1 (6 bases). The V gene's germline CDR1 is GTSNPN and CDR2 SVGIG (reference sequence). Trimming removed 1 base from V and 8 bases from J, with 17 bases in between. The CDR3 contains 14 residues. CDR3 nucleotides: TGTGCCTGGAGTGAGGGGGGGCGCTTCAAAGGCTACACCTTC. This codes for CAWSEGGRFKGYTF.

The chain has TRBV4-3 and TRBJ1-2, with no clear D. Germline CDR1 LGHNA, CDR2 YSLEER. Trimming removed 0 bases at V and 2 bases at J, with 10 bases between. The CDR3 loop spans 15 amino acids. The CDR3 sequence: CASSQDHPGNYGYTF. CDR3 DNA: TGCGCCAGCAGCCAAGATCATCCGGGGAACTATGGCTACACCTTC.

The chain is built from TRBV9 and TRBJ1-2; D gene unclear. The germline V and J ends were trimmed by 0 bases and 8 bases, with 11 bases remaining between them. This CDR3 is built from 13 residues. CDR1 is SGDLS, CDR2 YYNGEE, per germline. As DNA, the CDR3 is TGTGCCAGCAGCGTAGAGTCGGCGGGGGGCTACACCTTC. It is translated as CASSVESAGGYTF.

This clone is a singleton in its sample. This chain links TRBV27 with TRBJ2-4, with a possible D match to TRBD2 (6 bases). The V gene lost 3 bases and the J gene lost 3 bases, with 12 bases spanning the gap. Germline V lookup: CDR1 MNHEY, CDR2 SMNVEV (reference sequence). This CDR3 has 15 residues. The chain's CDR3 is CASSFARGGKNIQYF. CDR3 bases: TGTGCCAGCAGTTTTGCAAGGGGAGGCAAAAACATTCAGTACTTC.

This chain uses TRBV19 with TRBJ1-5; no definite D call. The CDR3 runs to 15 residues. Trimming removed 3 bases from V and 0 bases from J, with 9 bases in between. Looked up from germline, CDR1 is LNHDA and CDR2 is SQIVND (reference sequence). CDR3 sequence reads: CASSISENSNQPQHF. The CDR3 DNA is TGTGCCAGTAGTATCTCTGAGAATAGCAATCAGCCCCAGCATTTT. The variable domain in full, completed from reference TRBV19 and TRBJ1-5, reads DGGITQSPKYLFRKEGQNVTLSCEQNLNHDAMYWYRQDPGQGLRLIYYSQIVNDFQKGDIAEGYSVSREKKESFPLTVTSAQKNPTAFYLCASSISENSNQPQHFGDGTRLSIL.

J is TRBJ1-4 and V is TRBV6-6; the D gene is possibly TRBD1 (5 bases). The CDR3 extends over 14 amino acids. Per germline, CDR1 MNHNY and CDR2 SVGAGI (reference sequence). Trimming cost V 7 bases and J 2 bases, with 11 bases left between them. In nucleotides, the CDR3 is TGTGCCAGCACTAAGGGGCAGACTAATGAAAAACTGTTTTTT. It is translated as CASTKGQTNEKLFF.

This clone was counted only a few times. J is TRBJ2-1 and V is TRBV2, with 11 bases fitting TRBD2. The CDR3 runs to 15 residues. Trimming took 6 bases from V and 6 from J; bases not matched to a gene: 7. Germline V gives CDR1 SNHLY, CDR2 FYNNEI. The CDR3 coding sequence is TGTGCCAGCAGACCACTAGCGGGAGTCGGCAATGAGCAGTTCTTC. The encoded protein is CASRPLAGVGNEQFF.

The genes are TRBV18 and TRBJ2-3; a weak D match, TRBD2 (5 bases). Trimming removed 6 bases from V and 5 bases from J, with 15 bases in between. This CDR3 has 14 amino acids. The V gene's germline CDR1 is KGHSH and CDR2 LQKENI. The CDR3 loop is CASSETRGGDTQYF. The CDR3 DNA reads TGTGCCAGCTCGGAGACCCGGGGTGGAGATACGCAGTATTTT. Looking up the rest from reference TRBV18 and TRBJ2-3 gives the full variable domain: NAGVMQNPRHLVRRRGQEARLRCSPMKGHSHVYWYRQLPEEGLKFMVYLQKENIIDESGMPKERFSAEFPKEGPSILRIQQVVRGDSAAYFCASSETRGGDTQYFGPGTRLTVL.

This clone came up once. V usage is TRBV30 and J usage is TRBJ2-5, with 12 bases lining up with TRBD1. J gave up 6 bases and V 1 base, and 6 bases lay outside the gene matches. The CDR3 sequence is 15 residues long. CDR1 is GTSNPN, CDR2 SVGIG, per germline (reference sequence). The CDR3 loop is CAWSGYGTGGKTQYF. The CDR3 DNA is TGTGCCTGGAGTGGATACGGGACAGGGGGCAAGACCCAGTACTTC.

V and J are TRBV7-9 and TRBJ2-7; 14 nucleotides align to TRBD2. CDR3 length: 17 amino acids. CDR1 and CDR2 (germline): SEHNR, FQNEAQ (reference sequence). The V gene end was trimmed by 1 base and the J gene end by 5 bases; junction bases not matched to a gene: 7. In nucleotides, the CDR3 is TGTGCCAGCAGCTTAGACGGGACTAGCGGGAGAAGGAACGAGCAGTACTTC. Its protein product is CASSLDGTSGRRNEQYF.

This clone was found once. The V and J genes are TRBV13 and TRBJ1-5, with D perhaps matching TRBD1 (5 bases). With 2 bases removed from V and 0 bases from J, the gap between germline ends came to 23 bases. CDR1 and CDR2 (germline): PRHDT, FYEKMQ (reference sequence). The CDR3 extends over 20 amino acids. CDR3 sequence (DNA): TGTGCCAGCAGCTTACAGGGAAAGGACCATTGGGGCTATAGCAATCAGCCCCAGCATTTT. Amino acid sequence: CASSLQGKDHWGYSNQPQHF.

The rearrangement uses TRBV6-6 and TRBJ2-5; D not resolved. Germline CDR1 is MNHNY and CDR2 is SVGAGI (reference sequence). With 6 bases removed from V and 4 bases from J, the gap between germline ends came to 12 bases. The CDR3 runs 13 residues. The CDR3 nucleotides read TGTGCCAGCAGCCCTATGAGTGCAGAGACCCAGTACTTC. As protein: CASSPMSAETQYF.

The chain employs TRBV11-2 and TRBJ2-7; TRBD2 aligns across 13 bases. The trim removed 7 bases at V and 4 bases at J, leaving 10 bases unmatched. The CDR3 spans 16 residues. The germline gives CDR1 SGHAT, CDR2 FQNNGV. The CDR3 reads CASTSFGLAGEYEQYF. The CDR3 DNA reads as TGTGCCAGCACCTCTTTTGGACTAGCGGGAGAGTACGAGCAGTACTTC.

The chain employs TRBV7-9 and TRBJ1-3, with a possible D match to TRBD1 (5 bases). Looked up from germline, CDR1 is SEHNR and CDR2 is FQNEAQ (reference sequence). The V end lost 5 bases, the J end lost 2 bases, and 16 bases lay between the germline ends. The CDR3 loop spans 16 amino acids. As DNA, the CDR3 is TGTGCCAGCAGCCCCGGACATCCCGAACCTGGAAACACCATATATTTT. This sequence encodes CASSPGHPEPGNTIYF. The whole variable domain, filled in from reference TRBV7-9 and TRBJ1-3, reads DTGVSQNPRHKITKRGQNVTFRCDPISEHNRLYWYRQTLGQGPEFLTYFQNEAQLEKSRLLSDRFSAERPKGSFSTLEIQRTEQGDSAMYLCASSPGHPEPGNTIYFGEGSWLTVV.

This clone was counted a single time. The genes are TRBV7-6 and TRBJ2-2; the match to TRBD1 covers 10 bases. The CDR3 totals 16 residues. V lost 4 bases, J lost 2 bases, and 4 bases stayed unmatched. Germline values: CDR1 SGHVS, CDR2 FNYEAQ. The CDR3 DNA reads as TGTGCCAGCAGCTCTGGACAGGGGGTCAACACCGGGGAGCTGTTTTTT. Encoded protein: CASSSGQGVNTGELFF.

The chain recombines TRBV4-3 with TRBJ2-5, with 7 bases identical to TRBD1. V lost 1 base and J lost 2; bases outside the gene matches: 10. Germline V lookup: CDR1 LGHNA, CDR2 YSLEER. This CDR3 has 17 residues. CDR3 in amino acids: CASSQAQGIWGQETQYF. The CDR3 DNA reads as TGCGCCAGCAGCCAAGCACAGGGGATTTGGGGTCAAGAGACCCAGTACTTC.

The chain couples TRBV3-1 (or the pseudogene TRBV3-2) to TRBJ2-5; D gene ambiguous. The CDR3 runs 12 residues. Germline CDR1 LGHDT, CDR2 YNNKEL (reference sequence). With 3 bases removed from V and 5 bases from J, the gap between germline ends came to 7 bases. This CDR3 reads CASSQVLETQYF. The CDR3 coding sequence is TGTGCCAGCAGCCAGGTACTGGAGACCCAGTACTTC.

V is TRBV27 and J is TRBJ2-6; 12 positions agree with TRBD1. CDR3 length: 17 residues. The junction had 6 bases not matched to a gene; V was cut back by 6 bases and J by 3 bases. The germline gives CDR1 MNHEY, CDR2 SMNVEV (reference sequence). Here the CDR3 DNA reads TGTGCCAGCAGCACCGGGACAGGGGGCAGTGGGGCCAACGTCCTGACTTTC. This codes for CASSTGTGGSGANVLTF.

The rearrangement uses TRBV19 and TRBJ1-1; D possibly corresponds to TRBD1 (5 bases). From germline, CDR1 is LNHDA and CDR2 SQIVND (reference sequence). Trimming removed 2 bases from V and 4 bases from J, with 14 bases in between. The CDR3 length is 15 residues. The CDR3 DNA sequence: TGTGCCAGTAGTATATCGACAGCCCCGGGCACTGAAGCTTTCTTT. Translated: CASSISTAPGTEAFF. The variable domain in full, completed from reference TRBV19 and TRBJ1-1, reads DGGITQSPKYLFRKEGQNVTLSCEQNLNHDAMYWYRQDPGQGLRLIYYSQIVNDFQKGDIAEGYSVSREKKESFPLTVTSAQKNPTAFYLCASSISTAPGTEAFFGQGTRLTVV.

V gene TRBV18 combines with J gene TRBJ2-2, with 8 bases lining up with TRBD1. Trimming removed 4 bases from V and 2 bases from J; junction bases left unmatched: 3. The CDR3 is made up of 15 amino acids. Germline CDR1 is KGHSH and CDR2 is LQKENI. The CDR3 sequence is CASSLDRENTGELFF. The CDR3 DNA sequence: TGTGCCAGCTCACTGGACAGGGAAAACACCGGGGAGCTGTTTTTT.

This clone showed up just a few times. V gene TRBV9 combines with J gene TRBJ2-7; perhaps TRBD2 as D (6 bases). The CDR3 runs 15 residues. Germline V CDR1 and CDR2: SGDLS, YYNGEE. Trimming took 4 bases from V and 4 from J, leaving 18 bases between them. The chain's CDR3 is CASSPGTSTPYEQYF. The CDR3 DNA reads TGTGCCAGCAGCCCCGGGACTTCCACACCTTACGAGCAGTACTTC.

This sequence joins TRBV29-1 and TRBJ1-1, with 7 bases lining up with TRBD1. CDR1 and CDR2 (germline): SQVTM, ANQGSEA. The junction had 2 bases not matched to a gene; V was cut back by 7 bases and J by 0 bases. This CDR3 has 12 amino acids. CDR3 sequence reads: CSAGTVNTEAFF. The CDR3 coding sequence is TGCAGCGCTGGGACAGTGAACACTGAAGCTTTCTTT.

The V call is TRBV7-2, the J call TRBJ2-1; D gene ambiguous. CDR1 is SGHTA, CDR2 FQGNSA, per germline. The CDR3 length is 12 residues. Trimming left V 5 bases short and J 11 bases short, with 13 bases between. CDR3 DNA: TGTGCCAGCAGCCTGAACAGCAGGAAGCAGTTCTTC. This translates into CASSLNSRKQFF.

CDR3 amino acids: CASSVSGGSTDTQYF. CDR3 nucleotide sequence: TGTGCCAGCAGTGTGTCAGGGGGAAGCACAGATACGCAGTATTTT. The chain combines TRBV2 with TRBJ2-3; 7 positions match TRBD1. The CDR3 loop spans 15 amino acids. The V gene's germline CDR1 is SNHLY and CDR2 FYNNEI. With V trimmed by 4 bases and J by 0 bases, 4 bases remained unmatched.